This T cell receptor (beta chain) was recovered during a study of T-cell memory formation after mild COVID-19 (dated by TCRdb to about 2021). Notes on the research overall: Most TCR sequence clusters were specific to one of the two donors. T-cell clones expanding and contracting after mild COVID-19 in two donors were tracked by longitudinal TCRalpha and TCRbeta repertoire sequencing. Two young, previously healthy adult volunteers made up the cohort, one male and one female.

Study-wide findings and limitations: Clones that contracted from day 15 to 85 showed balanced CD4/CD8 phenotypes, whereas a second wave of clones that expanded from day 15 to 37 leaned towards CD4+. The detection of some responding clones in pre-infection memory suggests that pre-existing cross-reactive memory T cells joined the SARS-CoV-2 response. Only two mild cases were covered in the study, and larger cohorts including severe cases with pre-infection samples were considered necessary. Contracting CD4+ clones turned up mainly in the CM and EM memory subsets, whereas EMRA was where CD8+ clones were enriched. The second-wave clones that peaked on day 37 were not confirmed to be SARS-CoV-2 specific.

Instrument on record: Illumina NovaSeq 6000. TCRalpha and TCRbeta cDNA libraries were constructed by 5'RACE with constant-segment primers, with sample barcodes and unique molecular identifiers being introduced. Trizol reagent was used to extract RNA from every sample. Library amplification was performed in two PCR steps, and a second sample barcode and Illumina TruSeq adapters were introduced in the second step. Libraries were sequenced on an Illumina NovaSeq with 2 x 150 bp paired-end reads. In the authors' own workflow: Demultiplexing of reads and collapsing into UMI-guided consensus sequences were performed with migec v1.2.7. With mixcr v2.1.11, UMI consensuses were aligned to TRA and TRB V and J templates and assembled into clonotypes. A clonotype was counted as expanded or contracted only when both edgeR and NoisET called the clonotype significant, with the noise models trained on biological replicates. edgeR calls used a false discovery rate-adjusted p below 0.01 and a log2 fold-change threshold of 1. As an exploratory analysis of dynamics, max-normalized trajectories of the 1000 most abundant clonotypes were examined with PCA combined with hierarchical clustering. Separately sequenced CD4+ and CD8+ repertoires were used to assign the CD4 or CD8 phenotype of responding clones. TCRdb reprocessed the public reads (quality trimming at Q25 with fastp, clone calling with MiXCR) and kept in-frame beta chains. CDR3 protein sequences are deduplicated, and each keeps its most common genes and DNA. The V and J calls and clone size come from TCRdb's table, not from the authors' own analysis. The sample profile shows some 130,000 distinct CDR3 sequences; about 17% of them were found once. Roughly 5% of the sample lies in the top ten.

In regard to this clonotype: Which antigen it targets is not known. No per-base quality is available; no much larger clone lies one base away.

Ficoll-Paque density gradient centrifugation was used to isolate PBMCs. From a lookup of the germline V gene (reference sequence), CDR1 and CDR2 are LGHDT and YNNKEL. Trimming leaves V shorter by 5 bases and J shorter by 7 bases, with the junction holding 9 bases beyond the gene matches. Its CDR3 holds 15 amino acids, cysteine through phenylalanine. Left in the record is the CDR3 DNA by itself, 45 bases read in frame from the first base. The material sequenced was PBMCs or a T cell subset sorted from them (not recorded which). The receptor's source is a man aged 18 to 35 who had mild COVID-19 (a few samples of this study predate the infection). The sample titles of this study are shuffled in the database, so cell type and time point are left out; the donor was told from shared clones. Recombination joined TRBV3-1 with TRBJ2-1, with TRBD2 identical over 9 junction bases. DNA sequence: TGTGCCAGCAGCGGGCGGCGGGGGGGCACTAATGAGCAGTTCTTC. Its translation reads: CASSGRRGGTNEQFF.